This T cell receptor beta chain was captured by sequencing in a study of blood T cell repertoires in COVID-19. Study context: Sources were T cells, B-cell-depleted T cells, or PBMCs; the material itself was cDNA or gDNA.

The cohort comprised adults aged about 18 to 89 years residing in around 25 US areas. Cohorts were assigned according to the clinical history that participants reported. Per the original methods: Nucleated cell counts were estimated from reference gene primer amplification. Here immunoSEQ multiplex PCR was the method, and the copy in TCRdb shows in-frame clones only, minus some. The DNA gave D and trimming, while V, J and clone size come from that table. The sample gives about 250,000 clones, approximately 84% of which show up once; around 6.3% is in the top ten. The receptor comes from a woman in her forties or fifties who had been exposed to COVID-19. Sequencing input: PBMCs or T cells enriched from blood (not recorded which).

The CDR3 DNA is TGTGCCAGCGGAAACAGGGCAGGGTACCAGCCCCAGCATTTT. Amino acids: CASGNRAGYQPQHF. This rearrangement joins TRBV7-2 to TRBJ1-5; TRBD1 is a possible D gene (6 bases). The CDR3 is 14 residues long. Trimming cost V 8 bases and J 7 bases, with 18 bases left between them. Germline V gene data show CDR1 as SGHTA and CDR2 as FQGNSA.